The rows below give T cell receptor beta chains drawn from one sample of a study of blood T cell repertoires in COVID-19. The assay was immunoSEQ multiplex PCR, and TCRdb's table has in-frame clones only and misses some. The profile shows around 280,000 clones, approximately 88% of them singletons. The material sequenced was PBMCs or T cells enriched from blood (not recorded which). Every receptor here comes from a woman aged 40 to 50 who had recovered from COVID-19. Each CDR3 is given with its conserved first and last residue. D genes are given only for firm matches. The listing skips clone size in some rows; elsewhere it reads once, few, many or a size class.

j_gene	d_gene	v_gene	abundance	CDR3nt	CDR3aa
TRBJ2-6	TRBD1	TRBV28	NA	TGTGCCAGCAGGCGACAGGGGCCGGGGGATGGGGCCAACGTCCTGACTTTC	CASRRQGPGDGANVLTF
TRBJ2-2	NA	TRBV5-4	NA	TGTGCCAGCAGCCCGGGACTCATCACCGGGGAGCTGTTTTTT	CASSPGLITGELFF
TRBJ2-3	NA	TRBV7-3	once	TGTGCCAGCAGCTTGTTTGGGGGGGCCGCCACAGATACGCAGTATTTT	CASSLFGGAATDTQYF
TRBJ1-1	NA	TRBV19	NA	TGTGCCAGTAGTCCGTCTCCAGGAACTGAAGCTTTCTTT	CASSPSPGTEAFF
TRBJ2-7	TRBD2	TRBV7-9	NA	TGTGCCAGCACCCCGAGAGGGCGCGGGAGAAGGAACGAGCAGTACTTC	CASTPRGRGRRNEQYF
TRBJ1-1	NA	TRBV7-3	NA	TGTGCCAGCAGCTTTCAACCCGGGGGAATCTCTGAAGCTTTCTTT	CASSFQPGGISEAFF
TRBJ2-7	TRBD2	TRBV7-2	NA	TGTGCCAGCAGCTTAAGAGGGGGAACTAGCGGGCGGGGGTCCTACGAGCAGTACTTC	CASSLRGGTSGRGSYEQYF
TRBJ2-2	TRBD1	TRBV7-2	NA	TGTGCCAGCAGCCCGGGACAGGGGGCTGTCACCGGGGAGCTGTTTTTT	CASSPGQGAVTGELFF
TRBJ1-5	NA	TRBV28	NA	TGTGCCAGCAGCCCTTGGGGGCAAGGGGAACAGCCCCAGCATTTT	CASSPWGQGEQPQHF
TRBJ2-7	TRBD1	TRBV4-1	NA	TGCGCCAGCAGTAGAGGAGGACAGGGGACGTACGAGCAGTACTTC	CASSRGGQGTYEQYF
TRBJ2-7	TRBD2	TRBV3-1/TRBV3-2	NA	TGTGCCAGCAGCCAAGGACTAGCGGGAGGGAAATACGAGCAGTACTTC	CASSQGLAGGKYEQYF
TRBJ2-1	TRBD2	TRBV7-2	once	TGTGCCAGCAGCTTAGGTTCGGGGGAGGGAAATGAGCAGTTCTTC	CASSLGSGEGNEQFF
TRBJ2-7	NA	TRBV7-9	once	TGTGCCAGCAGCTTGGTGGAGCGCGACGAGCAGTACTTC	CASSLVERDEQYF
TRBJ2-3	NA	TRBV9	NA	TGTGCCAGCAGCGCCCGGCGGAGCACAGATACGCAGTATTTT	CASSARRSTDTQYF
TRBJ1-5	TRBD1	TRBV6-6	NA	TGTGCCAGCAGTCCGGACCGGGACAGATGGGCGAGGGGCAATCAGCCCCAGCATTTT	CASSPDRDRWARGNQPQHF
TRBJ2-7	TRBD2	TRBV27	NA	TGTGCCAGCATCCGGATAGCGGGAGGAATCAACGAGCAGTACTTC	CASIRIAGGINEQYF
TRBJ1-5	NA	TRBV3-1/TRBV3-2	NA	TGTGCCAGCAGCCAACGACAGGTCAATCAGCCCCAGCATTTT	CASSQRQVNQPQHF
TRBJ1-5	NA	TRBV24-1	NA	TGTGCCACCAGTGACAAACGAGGGACACCTTCGGGACAGCCCCAGCATTTT	CATSDKRGTPSGQPQHF
TRBJ1-2	TRBD1	TRBV10-3	NA	TGTGCCATCAGTGATGAGGGAAGGGGGCGCTGGGGCTACACCTTC	CAISDEGRGRWGYTF
TRBJ2-3	NA	TRBV27	NA	TGTGCCAGCAGTTTCCGTTGGGTTATGACTCCCTGCACAGATACGCAGTATTTT	CASSFRWVMTPCTDTQYF
TRBJ1-4	TRBD1	TRBV4-2	NA	TGTGCCAGCAGCCAAGATCCGGGACAGAAAACTGAAAAACTGTTTTTT	CASSQDPGQKTEKLFF
TRBJ2-2	NA	TRBV30	NA	TGTGCCTGGATCAGGGGTGGTACCGGGGAGCTGTTTTTT	CAWIRGGTGELFF
TRBJ1-6	NA	TRBV28	NA	TGTGCCAGCAGTTTGGTCAGGGATAATTCACCCCTCCACTTT	CASSLVRDNSPLHF
TRBJ2-2	TRBD2	TRBV19	NA	TGTGCCAGTATGGGGAATAGCGGGACCTACACCGGGGAGCTGTTTTTT	CASMGNSGTYTGELFF
TRBJ2-4	NA	TRBV28	NA	TGTGCCAGCAGCGAAGCAGGCTTAGCCAAAAACATTCAGTACTTC	CASSEAGLAKNIQYF
TRBJ1-6	NA	TRBV4-2	NA	TGTGCCAGCAGCCAAGAAGAGGTGGGCTATAATTCACCCCTCCACTTT	CASSQEEVGYNSPLHF
TRBJ1-1	NA	TRBV27	NA	TGTGCCAGCAGTCTGTTTCGTTACACTGAAGCTTTCTTT	CASSLFRYTEAFF
TRBJ2-7	TRBD1	TRBV7-9	NA	TGTGCCAGCAGCTTAGGTACTGGGACAGGGGGCCACGAGCAGTACTTC	CASSLGTGTGGHEQYF
TRBJ2-1	TRBD2	TRBV25-1	NA	TGTGCCAGCAGTCATAACCCGCGGGAGCGGAGCTCCTACAATGAGCAGTTCTTC	CASSHNPRERSSYNEQFF
TRBJ2-7	TRBD1	TRBV5-8	NA	TGTGCCAGCAGCCCTCGCATCGACAGGGTGGTCGAGCAGTACTTC	CASSPRIDRVVEQYF
TRBJ2-3	TRBD2	TRBV5-1	NA	TGCGCCAGCAGCCCGGGGACTAGCGCAGATACGCAGTATTTT	CASSPGTSADTQYF
TRBJ1-5	TRBD1	TRBV6-4	once	TGTGCCAGCGGGGACAGGGGTAGCAATCAGCCCCAGCATTTT	CASGDRGSNQPQHF
TRBJ2-4	NA	TRBV27	NA	TGTGCCACTCTGGGCAGGGGAAACATTCAGTACTTC	CATLGRGNIQYF
TRBJ1-3	NA	TRBV14	NA	TGTGCCAGCAGCCCCTGGGGTTGGACGCGTGAGGGGACACCTGGAAACACCATATATTTT	CASSPWGWTREGTPGNTIYF
TRBJ2-5	TRBD1	TRBV5-1	NA	TGCGCCAGCAGCTTAGGGGACAGGGGAGAGACCCAGTACTTC	CASSLGDRGETQYF
TRBJ1-2	NA	TRBV25-1	NA	TGTGCCAGCAGTGAGCCTTCAATGCAGTATGGCTACACCTTC	CASSEPSMQYGYTF
TRBJ2-2	NA	TRBV28	NA	TGTGCCAGCAGGCGACGGGAGATTAGTACCGGGGAGCTGTTTTTT	CASRRREISTGELFF
TRBJ2-7	NA	TRBV30	NA	TGTGCCTGGAGTGTAACTACGTCCTACGAGCAGTACTTC	CAWSVTTSYEQYF
TRBJ2-1	NA	TRBV6-1	NA	TGTGCCAGCAGTGAAAGAGGGAGGAGAAACAATGAGCAGTTCTTC	CASSERGRRNNEQFF
TRBJ1-2	TRBD1	TRBV4-2	NA	TGTGCCAGCAGCCTCAGTGTCGGGACAGGGGCAAACTATGGCTACACCTTC	CASSLSVGTGANYGYTF
TRBJ1-1	NA	TRBV27	NA	TGTGCCAGCAGTTTTGACAAAGTAGGCACTGAAGCTTTCTTT	CASSFDKVGTEAFF
TRBJ2-7	TRBD2	TRBV7-2	NA	TGTGCCAGCAGCATAAGCGGGAGTAGGGGCGAGCAGTACTTC	CASSISGSRGEQYF
TRBJ2-2	TRBD2	TRBV4-3	once	TGCGCCAGCAGCCTGGGGGGGGAGAGGAACACCGGGGAGCTGTTTTTT	CASSLGGERNTGELFF
TRBJ1-6	TRBD1	TRBV9	NA	TGTGCCAGCAGCCGGTCGGACAGGGTCGGAAATTCACCCCTCCACTTT	CASSRSDRVGNSPLHF
TRBJ2-7	TRBD2	TRBV5-1	NA	TGCGCCAGCAGCCTGGGACTAGCGGGAGTTGAGCAGTACTTC	CASSLGLAGVEQYF
TRBJ2-7	TRBD1	TRBV7-8	NA	TGTGCCAGCAGCTTAGGTCGGGACAGGGTTTACGAGCAGTACTTC	CASSLGRDRVYEQYF
TRBJ1-5	TRBD1	TRBV7-2	NA	TGTGCCAGCAGCCCAAGGACAGGGGGCGGACAGCCCCAGCATTTT	CASSPRTGGGQPQHF
TRBJ2-7	TRBD1	TRBV28	NA	TGTGCCAGCAGATCGCAGGGGGCGGGTTACGAGCAGTACTTC	CASRSQGAGYEQYF
TRBJ1-2	NA	TRBV7-2	NA	TGTGCCAGCAGCTTGCAGGGGCGATACTATGGCTACACCTTC	CASSLQGRYYGYTF
TRBJ2-5	TRBD1	TRBV6-6	NA	TGTGCCAGCAGTCACGGCTATGGGACAGGACTGCAAGAGACCCAGTACTTC	CASSHGYGTGLQETQYF
TRBJ2-1	NA	TRBV18	NA	TGTGCCAGCTCACCGGGACTCAGGAATGAGCAGTTCTTC	CASSPGLRNEQFF
TRBJ1-4	TRBD1	TRBV7-8	NA	TGTGCCAGCAGCTCTCCGGGACAGGGGGCGAGAACTAATGAAAAACTGTTTTTT	CASSSPGQGARTNEKLFF
TRBJ1-1	NA	TRBV3-1/TRBV3-2	NA	TGTGCCAGCAGCCATTACCCCTCCGCCGGGGTTAACACTGAAGCTTTCTTT	CASSHYPSAGVNTEAFF
TRBJ1-2	NA	TRBV6-5	few	TGTGCCAGCAGGGACAGTTCTAACTATGGCTACACCTTC	CASRDSSNYGYTF